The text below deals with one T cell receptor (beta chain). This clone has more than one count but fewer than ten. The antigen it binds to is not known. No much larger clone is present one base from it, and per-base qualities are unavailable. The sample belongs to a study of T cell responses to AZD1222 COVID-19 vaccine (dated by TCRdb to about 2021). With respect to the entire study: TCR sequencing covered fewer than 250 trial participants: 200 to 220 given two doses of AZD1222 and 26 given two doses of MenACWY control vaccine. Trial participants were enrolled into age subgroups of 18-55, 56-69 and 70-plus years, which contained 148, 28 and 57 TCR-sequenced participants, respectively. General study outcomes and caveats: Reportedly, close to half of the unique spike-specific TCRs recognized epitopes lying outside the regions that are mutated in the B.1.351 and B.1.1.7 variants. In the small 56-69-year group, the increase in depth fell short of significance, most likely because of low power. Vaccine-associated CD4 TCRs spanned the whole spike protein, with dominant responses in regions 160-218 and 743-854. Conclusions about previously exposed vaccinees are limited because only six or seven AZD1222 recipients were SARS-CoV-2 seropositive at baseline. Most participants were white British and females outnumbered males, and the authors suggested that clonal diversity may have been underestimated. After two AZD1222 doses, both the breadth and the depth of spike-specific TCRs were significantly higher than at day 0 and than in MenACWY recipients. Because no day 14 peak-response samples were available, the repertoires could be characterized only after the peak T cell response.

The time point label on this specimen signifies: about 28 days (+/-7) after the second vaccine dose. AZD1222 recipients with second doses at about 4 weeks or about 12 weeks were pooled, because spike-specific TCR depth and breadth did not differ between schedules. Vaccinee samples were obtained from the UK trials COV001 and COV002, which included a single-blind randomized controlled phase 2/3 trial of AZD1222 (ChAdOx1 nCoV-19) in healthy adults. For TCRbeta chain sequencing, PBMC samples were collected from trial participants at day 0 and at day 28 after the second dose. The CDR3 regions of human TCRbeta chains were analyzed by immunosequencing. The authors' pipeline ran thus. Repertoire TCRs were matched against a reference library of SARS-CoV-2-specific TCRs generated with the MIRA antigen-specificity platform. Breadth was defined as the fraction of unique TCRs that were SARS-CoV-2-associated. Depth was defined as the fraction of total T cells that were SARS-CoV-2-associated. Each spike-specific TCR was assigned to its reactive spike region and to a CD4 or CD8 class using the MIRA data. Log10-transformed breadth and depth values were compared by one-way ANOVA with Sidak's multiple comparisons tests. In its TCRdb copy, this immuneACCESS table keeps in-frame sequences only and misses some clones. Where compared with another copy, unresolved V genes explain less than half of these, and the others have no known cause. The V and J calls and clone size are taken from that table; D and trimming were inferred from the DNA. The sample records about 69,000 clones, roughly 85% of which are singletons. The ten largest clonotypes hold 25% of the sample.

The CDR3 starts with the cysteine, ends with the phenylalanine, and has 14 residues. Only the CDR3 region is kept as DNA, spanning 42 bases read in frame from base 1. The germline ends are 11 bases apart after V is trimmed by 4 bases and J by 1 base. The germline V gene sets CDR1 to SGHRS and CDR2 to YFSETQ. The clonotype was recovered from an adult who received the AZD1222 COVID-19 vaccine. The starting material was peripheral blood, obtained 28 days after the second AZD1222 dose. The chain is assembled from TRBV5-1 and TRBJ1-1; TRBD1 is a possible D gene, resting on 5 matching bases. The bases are TGCGCCAGCAGCCCTGACGGACAGAACACTGAAGCTTTCTTT. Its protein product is CASSPDGQNTEAFF.